This T cell receptor (beta chain) appears in the sequencing data of a study of regulatory T cells in long-lasting Graves disease. Whole-study results and caveats: Persistent disease showed a preference for TRBV28, TRBJ1-2 and TRBJ2-5.

Time point here: newly diagnosed GD, antithyroid drugs for less than 3 months. The TCR library was made from RNA that had been extracted from PBMCs in TRIzol. A word on this clonotype: Its antigen remains unidentified.

Combining iRepertoire HTBI primers with Arm-PCR of CDR3 regions, the authors built TCR beta libraries. Each CDR3 protein is one row after TCRdb ran MiXCR on the multiplex PCR reads. Among 400,000 to 650,000 distinct CDR3 sequences listed, roughly 16% were seen once. The CDR3 runs 13 residues. CDR1 and CDR2 from the germline V gene are WSHSY and SAAADI. The V end was cut by 6 bases, the J end by 6 bases, with 14 bases between. Separately, the same data were catalogued under a study of T cells in Graves' hyperthyroidism and ophthalmopathy. That source reports: Blood also contained most expanded thyroid clonotypes above 0.001.

This chain uses TRBV10-2 with TRBJ1-2, with D possibly matching TRBD1 (5 bases). Source: peripheral blood mononuclear cells (PBMCs), taken at new diagnosis, from a patient treated with antithyroid drugs. This clonotype was sampled from a woman aged 40-60 years with Graves disease. This CDR3 reads CASSWDRGDGYTF. The CDR3 region has the DNA TGCGCCAGCAGCTGGGACCGAGGGGATGGCTACACCTTC.